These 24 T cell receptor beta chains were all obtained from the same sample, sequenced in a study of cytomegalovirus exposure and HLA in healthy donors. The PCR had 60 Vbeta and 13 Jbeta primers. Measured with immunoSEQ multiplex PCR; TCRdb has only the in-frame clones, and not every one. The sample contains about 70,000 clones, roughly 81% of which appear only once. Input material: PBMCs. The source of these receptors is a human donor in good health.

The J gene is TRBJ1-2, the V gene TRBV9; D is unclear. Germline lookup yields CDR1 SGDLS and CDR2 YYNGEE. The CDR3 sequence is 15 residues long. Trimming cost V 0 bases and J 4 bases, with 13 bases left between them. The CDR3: CASSVAHDGSYGYTF. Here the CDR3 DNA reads TGTGCCAGCAGCGTAGCCCACGACGGGTCCTATGGCTACACCTTC.

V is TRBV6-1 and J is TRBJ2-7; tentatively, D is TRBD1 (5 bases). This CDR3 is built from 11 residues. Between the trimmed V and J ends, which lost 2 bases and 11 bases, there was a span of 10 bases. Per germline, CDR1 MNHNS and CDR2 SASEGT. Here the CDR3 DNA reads TGTGCCAGCAGTGAAAGGGCAGGGAAGTACTTC. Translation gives CASSERAGKYF.

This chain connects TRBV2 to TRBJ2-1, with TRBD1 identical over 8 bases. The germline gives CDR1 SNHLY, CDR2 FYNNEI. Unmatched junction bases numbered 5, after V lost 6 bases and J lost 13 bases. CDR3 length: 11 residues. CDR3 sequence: CASRLDRGQFF. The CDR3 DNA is TGTGCCAGCAGACTAGACAGGGGTCAGTTCTTC.

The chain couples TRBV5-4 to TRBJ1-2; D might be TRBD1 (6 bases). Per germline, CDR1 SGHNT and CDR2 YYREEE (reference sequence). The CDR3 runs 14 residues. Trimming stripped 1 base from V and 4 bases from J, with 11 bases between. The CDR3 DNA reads TGTGCCAGCAGCTTGTTGGGACAAAGCTATGGCTACACCTTC. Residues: CASSLLGQSYGYTF.

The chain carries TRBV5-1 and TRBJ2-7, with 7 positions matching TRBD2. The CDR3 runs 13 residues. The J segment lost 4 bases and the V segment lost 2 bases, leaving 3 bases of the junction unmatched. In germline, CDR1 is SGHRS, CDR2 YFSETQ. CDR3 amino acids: CASSFSGNYEQYF. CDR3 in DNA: TGCGCCAGCAGCTTCAGCGGGAATTACGAGCAGTACTTC.

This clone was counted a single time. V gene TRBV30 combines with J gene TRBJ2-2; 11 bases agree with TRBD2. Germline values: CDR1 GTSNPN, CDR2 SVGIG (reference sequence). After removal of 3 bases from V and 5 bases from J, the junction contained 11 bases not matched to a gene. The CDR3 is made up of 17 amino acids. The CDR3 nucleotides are TGTGCCTGGAGGCGATTAGCGGGAGGGCCGAGTACCGGGGAGCTGTTTTTT. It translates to CAWRRLAGGPSTGELFF.

The CDR3 sequence is CASSSGTHNEKLFF. CDR3 DNA sequence: TGTGCCAGCAGCTCCGGGACACATAATGAAAAACTGTTTTTT. The chain couples TRBV7-8 to TRBJ1-4; tentative D call: TRBD1 (6 bases). V lost 4 bases to trimming and J lost 4 bases, with 10 bases between them. Germline V gene data show CDR1 as SGHVS and CDR2 as FQNEAQ. The CDR3 contains 14 residues.

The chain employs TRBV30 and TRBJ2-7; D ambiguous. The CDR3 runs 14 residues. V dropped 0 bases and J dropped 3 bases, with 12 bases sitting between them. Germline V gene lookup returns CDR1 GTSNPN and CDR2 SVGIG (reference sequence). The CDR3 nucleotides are TGTGCCTGGAGTGTAGGTCAGGTTGTCTACGAGCAGTACTTC. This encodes CAWSVGQVVYEQYF. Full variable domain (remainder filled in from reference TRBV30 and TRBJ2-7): SQTIHQWPATLVQPVGSPLSLECTVEGTSNPNLYWYRQAAGRGLQLLFYSVGIGQISSEVPQNLSASRPQDRQFILSSKKLLLSDSGFYLCAWSVGQVVYEQYFGPGTRLTVT.

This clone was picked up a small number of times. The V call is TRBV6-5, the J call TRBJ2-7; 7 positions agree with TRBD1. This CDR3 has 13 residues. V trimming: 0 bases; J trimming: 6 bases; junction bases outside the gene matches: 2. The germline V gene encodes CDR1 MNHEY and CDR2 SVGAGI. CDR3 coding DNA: TGTGCCAGCAGTTACTCCCGACAGGGCGAGCAGTACTTC. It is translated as CASSYSRQGEQYF.

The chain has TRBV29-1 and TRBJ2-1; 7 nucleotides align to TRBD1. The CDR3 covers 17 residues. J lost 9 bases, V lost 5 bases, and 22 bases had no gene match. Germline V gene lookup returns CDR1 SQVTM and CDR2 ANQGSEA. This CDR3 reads CSVINEGQGDLSSEQFF. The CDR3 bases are TGCAGCGTTATAAACGAGGGGCAGGGGGATTTATCAAGTGAGCAGTTCTTC.

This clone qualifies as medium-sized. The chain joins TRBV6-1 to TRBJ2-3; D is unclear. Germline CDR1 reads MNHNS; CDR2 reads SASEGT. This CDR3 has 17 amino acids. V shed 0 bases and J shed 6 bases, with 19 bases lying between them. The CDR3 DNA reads TGTGCCAGCAGTGAAGCGGTCGGGTTCCACTCTCAGGATACGCAGTATTTT. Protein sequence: CASSEAVGFHSQDTQYF.

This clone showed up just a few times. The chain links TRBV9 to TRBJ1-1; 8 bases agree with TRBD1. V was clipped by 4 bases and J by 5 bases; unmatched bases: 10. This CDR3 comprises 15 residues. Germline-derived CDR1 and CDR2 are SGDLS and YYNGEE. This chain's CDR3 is CASSSSGTGETEAFF. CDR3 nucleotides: TGTGCCAGCAGCTCTTCCGGGACAGGAGAAACTGAAGCTTTCTTT.

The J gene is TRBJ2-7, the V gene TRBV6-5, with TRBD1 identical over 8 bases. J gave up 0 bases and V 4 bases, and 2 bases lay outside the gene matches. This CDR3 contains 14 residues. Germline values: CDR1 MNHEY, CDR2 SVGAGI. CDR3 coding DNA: TGTGCCAGCAGTTCAGGGACAGGCTCCTACGAGCAGTACTTC. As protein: CASSSGTGSYEQYF.

CDR3: CASSPSLRGSTDTQYF. The CDR3 DNA is TGTGCCAGCAGCCCCAGCCTTCGGGGTAGCACAGATACGCAGTATTTT. This rearrangement joins TRBV7-3 to TRBJ2-3; a weak D match, TRBD2 (5 bases). The CDR3 loop spans 16 amino acids. Trimming left V 5 bases short and J 0 bases short, with 15 bases between. The V gene's germline CDR1 is SGHTA and CDR2 FQGTGA. Drawing the rest from reference TRBV7-3 and TRBJ2-3, the complete variable domain is GAGVSQTPSNKVTEKGKYVELRCDPISGHTALYWYRQSLGQGPEFLIYFQGTGAADDSGLPNDRFFAVRPEGSVSTLKIQRTERGDSAVYLCASSPSLRGSTDTQYFGPGTRLTVL.

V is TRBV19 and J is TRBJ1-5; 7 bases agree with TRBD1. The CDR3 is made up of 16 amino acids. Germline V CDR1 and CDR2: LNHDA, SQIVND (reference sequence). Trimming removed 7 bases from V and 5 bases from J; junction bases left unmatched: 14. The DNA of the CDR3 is TGTGCCAGTAAGGCTGACCAGACAGGGATGGATCAGCCCCAGCATTTT. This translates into CASKADQTGMDQPQHF.

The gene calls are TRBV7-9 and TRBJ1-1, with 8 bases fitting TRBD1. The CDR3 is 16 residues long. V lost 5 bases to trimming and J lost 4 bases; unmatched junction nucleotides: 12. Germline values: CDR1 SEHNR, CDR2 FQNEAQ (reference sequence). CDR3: CASSPGQGQGGTEAFF. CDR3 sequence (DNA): TGTGCCAGCAGCCCTGGACAGGGTCAAGGCGGCACTGAAGCTTTCTTT.

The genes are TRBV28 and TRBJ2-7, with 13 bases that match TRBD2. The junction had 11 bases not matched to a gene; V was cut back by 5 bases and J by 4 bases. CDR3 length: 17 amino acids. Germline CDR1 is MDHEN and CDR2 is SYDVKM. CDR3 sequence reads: CASSLPPLAGGIYEQYF. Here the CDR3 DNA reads TGTGCCAGCAGTCTTCCTCCACTAGCGGGAGGGATTTACGAGCAGTACTTC.

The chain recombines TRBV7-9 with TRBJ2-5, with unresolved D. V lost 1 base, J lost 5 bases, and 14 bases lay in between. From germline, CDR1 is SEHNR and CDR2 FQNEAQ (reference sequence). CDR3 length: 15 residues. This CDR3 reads CASSLGQPGAETQYF. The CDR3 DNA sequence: TGTGCCAGCAGCTTAGGACAACCCGGCGCGGAGACCCAGTACTTC.

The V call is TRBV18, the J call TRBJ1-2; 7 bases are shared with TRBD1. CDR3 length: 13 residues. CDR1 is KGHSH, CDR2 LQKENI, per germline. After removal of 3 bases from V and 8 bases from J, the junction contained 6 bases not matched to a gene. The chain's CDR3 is CASSPDRDRGYTF. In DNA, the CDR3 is TGTGCCAGCTCACCTGACAGGGACAGAGGCTACACCTTC.

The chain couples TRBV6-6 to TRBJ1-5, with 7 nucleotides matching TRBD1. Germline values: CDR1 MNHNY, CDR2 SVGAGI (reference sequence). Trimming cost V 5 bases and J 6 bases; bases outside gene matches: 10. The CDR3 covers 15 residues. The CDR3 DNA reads TGTGCCAGCAGTAGGGACAGCCAAGGAGGTCAGCCCCAGCATTTT. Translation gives CASSRDSQGGQPQHF.

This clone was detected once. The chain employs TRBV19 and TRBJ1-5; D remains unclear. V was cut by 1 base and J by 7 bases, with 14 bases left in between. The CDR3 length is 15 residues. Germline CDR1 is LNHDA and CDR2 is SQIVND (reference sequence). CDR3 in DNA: TGTGCCAGTAGTATAGCGCGCACCCCGAACCAGCCCCAGCATTTT. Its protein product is CASSIARTPNQPQHF.

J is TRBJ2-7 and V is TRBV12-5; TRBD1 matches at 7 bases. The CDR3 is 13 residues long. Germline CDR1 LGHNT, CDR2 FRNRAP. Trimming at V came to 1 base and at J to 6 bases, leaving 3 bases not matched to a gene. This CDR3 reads CASGLGTGREQYF. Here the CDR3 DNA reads TGTGCTAGTGGTTTGGGGACAGGACGCGAGCAGTACTTC. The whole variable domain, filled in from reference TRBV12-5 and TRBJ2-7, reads DARVTQTPRHKVTEMGQEVTMRCQPILGHNTVFWYRQTMMQGLELLAYFRNRAPLDDSGMPKDRFSAEMPDATLATLKIQPSEPRDSAVYFCASGLGTGREQYFGPGTRLTVT.

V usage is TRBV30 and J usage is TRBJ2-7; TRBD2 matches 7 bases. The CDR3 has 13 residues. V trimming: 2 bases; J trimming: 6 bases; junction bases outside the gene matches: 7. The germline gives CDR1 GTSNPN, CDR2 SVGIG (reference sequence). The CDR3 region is CAWSRAGVGEQYF. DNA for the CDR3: TGTGCCTGGAGTAGGGCGGGAGTGGGCGAGCAGTACTTC.

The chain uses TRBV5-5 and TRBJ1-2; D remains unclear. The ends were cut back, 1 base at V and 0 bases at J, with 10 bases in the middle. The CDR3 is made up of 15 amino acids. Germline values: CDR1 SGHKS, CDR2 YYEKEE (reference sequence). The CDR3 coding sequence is TGTGCCAGCAGCTTGCGGGCGGGAGCTAACTATGGCTACACCTTC. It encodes CASSLRAGANYGYTF.